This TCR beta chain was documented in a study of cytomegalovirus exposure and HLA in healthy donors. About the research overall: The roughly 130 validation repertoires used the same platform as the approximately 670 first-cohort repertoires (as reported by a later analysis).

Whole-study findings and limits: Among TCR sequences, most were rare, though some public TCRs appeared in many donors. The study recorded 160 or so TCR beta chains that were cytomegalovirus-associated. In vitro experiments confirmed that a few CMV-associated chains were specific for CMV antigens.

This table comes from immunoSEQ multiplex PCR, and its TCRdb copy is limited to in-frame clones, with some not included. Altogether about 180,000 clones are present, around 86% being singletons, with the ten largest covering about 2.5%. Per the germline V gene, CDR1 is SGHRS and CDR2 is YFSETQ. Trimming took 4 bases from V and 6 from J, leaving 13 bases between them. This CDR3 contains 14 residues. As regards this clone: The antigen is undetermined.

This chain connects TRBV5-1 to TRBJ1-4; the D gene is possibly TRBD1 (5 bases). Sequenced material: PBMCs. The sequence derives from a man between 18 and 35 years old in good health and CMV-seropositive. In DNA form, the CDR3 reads TGCGCCAGCAGCCAGGACACGGGGGATGAAAAACTGTTTTTT. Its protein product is CASSQDTGDEKLFF.